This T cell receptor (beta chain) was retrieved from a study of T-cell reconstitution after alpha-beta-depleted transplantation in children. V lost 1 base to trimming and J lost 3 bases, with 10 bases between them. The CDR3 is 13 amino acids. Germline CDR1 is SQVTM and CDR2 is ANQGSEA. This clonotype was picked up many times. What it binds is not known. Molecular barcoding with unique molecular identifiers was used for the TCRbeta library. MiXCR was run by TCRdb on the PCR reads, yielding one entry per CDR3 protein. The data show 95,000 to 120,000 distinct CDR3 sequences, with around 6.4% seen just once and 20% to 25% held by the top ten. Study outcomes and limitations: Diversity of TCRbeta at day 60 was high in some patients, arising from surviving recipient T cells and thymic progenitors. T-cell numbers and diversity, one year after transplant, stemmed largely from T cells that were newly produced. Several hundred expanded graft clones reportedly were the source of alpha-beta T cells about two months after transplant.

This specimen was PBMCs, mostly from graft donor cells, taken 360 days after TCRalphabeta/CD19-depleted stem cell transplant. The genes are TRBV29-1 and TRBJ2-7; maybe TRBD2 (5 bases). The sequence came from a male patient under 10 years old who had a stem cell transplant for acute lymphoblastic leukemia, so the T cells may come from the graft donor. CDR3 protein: CSVEGLRGYEQYF. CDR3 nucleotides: TGCAGCGTTGAAGGACTCCGGGGCTACGAGCAGTACTTC.